These T cell receptor beta chains were read from a single sample in a study of cytomegalovirus exposure and HLA in healthy donors. Clones were read by immunoSEQ multiplex PCR, and TCRdb kept only the in-frame ones, dropping some. This sample has about 160,000 clones, with roughly 77% found just once. The sequencing input was PBMCs. These receptor sequences come from a man in his fifties or sixties in good health and CMV-seropositive. The CDR3 runs from the conserved cysteine through the conserved F or W. Clone size appears in some rows only: once, few, many, or a class for an expanded clone.

clone_size j_call v_call cdr3_aa
- TRBJ1-1 TRBV11-3 CASSLDWSMNTEAFF
- TRBJ2-2 TRBV27 CASSLGWGFANTGELFF
- TRBJ2-5 TRBV20-1 CSAEKETQYF
once TRBJ2-2 TRBV10-3 CAIIGLLLSGGDYTGELFF
- TRBJ2-1 TRBV7-3 CASSIDRNSYNEQFF
- TRBJ2-7 TRBV6-5 CASSYLGLAGDEQYF
few TRBJ1-1 TRBV2 CASSEWGGENTEAFF
- TRBJ1-2 TRBV5-8 CASSLWTTGGGYTF
- TRBJ1-6 TRBV27 CASSPQGTGPSYNSPLHF
- TRBJ2-1 TRBV19 CASSIDGGGNYNEQFF
once TRBJ1-2 TRBV18 CASSPPGQAYYGYTF
- TRBJ2-7 TRBV11-2 CASSWTSGGRAYEQYF
- TRBJ1-2 TRBV19 CASSIAGNYGYTF
few TRBJ2-6 TRBV5-5 CASLGTRGSGANVLTF
once TRBJ2-2 TRBV5-4 CASSLPGMNTGELFF
- TRBJ1-2 TRBV7-2 CASSLGAGEGLAANYGYTF
- TRBJ2-5 TRBV7-8 CASKGLAVRETQYF
- TRBJ1-3 TRBV11-2 CASSLAGGQGNTIYF
once TRBJ2-7 TRBV6-6 CASTDFGGLGEQYF
- TRBJ2-6 TRBV2 CASSSGGGGANVLTF
- TRBJ2-7 TRBV28 CASKRAGASYEQYF
- TRBJ2-2 TRBV6-1 CASPKGGPAGELFF
- TRBJ2-1 TRBV6-5 CASSPFGNEQFF
- TRBJ2-2 TRBV30 CACLIPPQGTGELFF
- TRBJ2-3 TRBV6-6 CASSSTGTSGGDTQYF
- TRBJ2-2 TRBV7-6 CASSLAPPQGAGELFF
- TRBJ2-7 TRBV4-3 CASSQGQGAHEQYF
- TRBJ1-1 TRBV9 CASSVGPGGTEAFF
- TRBJ2-2 TRBV14 CASRPVNTGELFF
- TRBJ1-4 TRBV27 CASSKTGATSHFAEKLFF
- TRBJ1-1 TRBV4-2 CASSQGGGMNTEAFF
- TRBJ1-2 TRBV28 CASSFGAGGYGYTF
- TRBJ2-5 TRBV27 CASSLTGRVQETQYF
- - TRBV5-1 CASSLGTGGYYEQYF
- TRBJ2-1 TRBV28 CASSLTGEGYNEQFF
few TRBJ2-7 TRBV27 CASRTSGGPSSYEQYF
- TRBJ2-1 TRBV9 CASSSTGGHNEQFF
- TRBJ2-3 TRBV5-4 CASSPRGGGSDTQYF
- TRBJ2-1 TRBV5-4 CASSFPQGVVNEQFF
few TRBJ1-5 TRBV7-7 CASSSGPNQPQHF
- TRBJ2-7 TRBV6-4 CASSDSQRQGAYEQYF
- TRBJ2-3 TRBV5-4 CASSRGLGGGSGTDTQYF
- TRBJ2-1 TRBV9 CASRARGGENEQFF
- TRBJ1-2 TRBV5-1 CASSSETGHYGYTF
- TRBJ2-5 TRBV5-1 CASSFQRGEETQYF
- TRBJ2-5 TRBV5-6 CASSLEVSTGGETQYF